What follows are 18 T cell receptor beta chains derived from one specimen sequenced in a study of vaccination and CD4 T cells after COVID-19. Once obtained from cultured CD4+ T cells, the DNA was sequenced using the Oncomine TCR Beta short-read assay. TCRdb re-analysed the PCR reads in MiXCR, keeping a single row per CDR3 protein. Seen here are 8,000 to 9,000 distinct CDR3 sequences, approximately 70% observed once, and the top ten hold approximately 32%. Treatment: roughly 10-day PBMC culture with coronavirus spike peptide pools or control peptides (ViraFEST assay). Their cognate antigens are unknown. The sample was CD4+ T cells from blood, cultured in vitro. The receptors come from a human donor who had recovered from COVID-19.

The chain links TRBV6-2 or TRBV6-3 to TRBJ1-5; 11 bases match TRBD1. Trimming cost V 4 bases and J 6 bases; bases outside gene matches: 5. The CDR3 has 15 amino acids. Germline values: CDR1 MNHEY, CDR2 SVGEGT. The CDR3 protein is CASSFSGTGGQPQHF. The CDR3 nucleotides read TGTGCCAGCAGTTTTTCCGGGACAGGGGGTCAGCCCCAGCATTTT.

This clonotype is labeled large. The V gene is TRBV28, the J gene TRBJ2-7; D remains ambiguous. V lost 3 bases and J lost 2, with 5 bases in between. The length of the CDR3 is 12 residues. CDR1 and CDR2 from the germline V gene are MDHEN and SYDVKM. The chain's CDR3 is CASSLVPYEQYF. The CDR3 DNA is TGTGCCAGCAGTTTGGTCCCCTACGAGCAGTACTTC.

This clonotype was found a few times. The chain recombines TRBV28 with TRBJ1-1; no reliable D call. The CDR3 extends over 11 amino acids. V lost 4 bases and J lost 7, with 7 bases in between. Germline CDR1 reads MDHEN; CDR2 reads SYDVKM. CDR3: CASSYAREAFF. The CDR3 coding sequence is TGTGCCAGCAGTTACGCCCGTGAAGCTTTCTTT.

The chain couples TRBV27 to TRBJ2-6; D is perhaps TRBD1 (5 bases). V was pared by 3 bases and J by 5 bases, with 14 bases between. The CDR3 has 16 amino acids. In germline, CDR1 is MNHEY, CDR2 SMNVEV (reference sequence). The CDR3 protein is CASSFLGHAWANVLTF. The CDR3 DNA reads as TGTGCCAGCAGTTTCCTCGGACACGCCTGGGCCAACGTCCTGACTTTC.

This clonotype is labeled hyperexpanded. This chain connects TRBV21-1 to TRBJ1-2; the table names TRBD1, a call not compared with the DNA. TRBV21-1 is given as a pseudogene. The length of the CDR3 is 16 residues. CDR3 in amino acids: CASSKVVITGPYGYTF. CDR3 DNA: TGTGCCAGCAGCAAAGTCGTCATAACCGGGCCCTATGGCTACACCTTC.

The gene calls are TRBV6-2 or TRBV6-3 and TRBJ2-5; tentatively, D is TRBD2 (5 bases). CDR3 length: 14 amino acids. Looked up from germline, CDR1 is MNHEY and CDR2 is SVGEGT. V was cut by 6 bases and J by 0 bases, with 11 bases left in between. In DNA, the CDR3 is TGTGCCAGCAGGACCACCGGGAACCAAGAGACCCAGTACTTC. Amino acid sequence: CASRTTGNQETQYF.

The rearrangement uses TRBV10-3 and TRBJ2-5; possible D gene TRBD2, 5 bases. Germline CDR1 and CDR2: ENHRY and SYGVKD. The CDR3 consists of 14 residues. Trimming left V 10 bases short and J 1 base short, with 16 bases between. The CDR3 sequence: CATRKTEGQETQYF. CDR3 nucleotide sequence: TGTGCCACCCGAAAGACCGAGGGCCAAGAGACCCAGTACTTC.

The chain uses TRBV7-2 and TRBJ1-2; perhaps TRBD1 as D (6 bases). Germline V gene sequence: CDR1 SGHTA, CDR2 FQGNSA. There are 14 residues in the CDR3. Deletions cut 5 bases from V and 6 bases from J, with 16 bases between. CDR3 in DNA: TGTGCCAGCAGCGAAGCGACAGGTGTGGATGGCTACACCTTC. Translating gives CASSEATGVDGYTF.

The genes are TRBV10-3 and TRBJ2-7; 7 bases fit TRBD1. V lost 4 bases to trimming and J lost 5 bases; unmatched junction nucleotides: 5. Germline V gene data show CDR1 as ENHRY and CDR2 as SYGVKD. The CDR3 is 13 residues long. The CDR3 loop reads CAISGTGPNEQYF. The CDR3 nucleotides read TGTGCCATCAGTGGGACAGGCCCTAACGAGCAGTACTTC.

This clonotype was picked up one time. This chain uses TRBV25-1 with TRBJ2-7; a possible D gene is TRBD1 (5 bases). Per germline, CDR1 MGHDK and CDR2 SYGVNS. The CDR3 extends over 12 amino acids. Trimming removed 10 bases from V and 2 bases from J, with 12 bases in between. The CDR3 DNA reads as TGTGCCACACTACAGGCGCCCTACGAGCAGTACTTC. This sequence encodes CATLQAPYEQYF.

This chain connects TRBV7-9 to TRBJ2-2, with 8 bases lining up with TRBD1. The V gene end was trimmed by 7 bases and the J gene end by 6 bases; junction bases not matched to a gene: 1. This CDR3 region has 12 residues. Germline CDR1 is SEHNR and CDR2 is FQNEAQ (reference sequence). CDR3 sequence: CASTRGPGELFF. In DNA, the CDR3 is TGTGCCAGCACCAGGGGGCCCGGGGAGCTGTTTTTT.

The V call is TRBV15, the J call TRBJ1-3; maybe TRBD1 (5 bases). The germline gives CDR1 LNHNV, CDR2 YYDKDF (reference sequence). Trimming shortened V by 0 bases and J by 1 base, and 7 bases separated the two germline ends. CDR3 size: 15 residues. CDR3 protein: CATSRDRVSGNTIYF. Here the CDR3 DNA reads TGTGCCACCAGCAGAGACAGGGTTTCTGGAAACACCATATATTTT.

The genes are TRBV27 and TRBJ1-2; D is perhaps TRBD1 (5 bases). The CDR3 spans 14 residues. Germline loops: CDR1 MNHEY, CDR2 SMNVEV (reference sequence). V lost 0 bases to trimming and J lost 4 bases, with 9 bases between them. The CDR3 loop reads CASSLSPGPYGYTF. DNA for the CDR3: TGTGCCAGCAGTTTATCACCAGGGCCCTATGGCTACACCTTC.

The chain is built from TRBV5-4 and TRBJ1-2, with TRBD1 as a possible D gene (6 bases). The CDR3 has 15 amino acids. Germline assignment: CDR1 SGHNT and CDR2 YYREEE (reference sequence). The V end lost 6 bases, the J end lost 6 bases, and 21 bases lay between the germline ends. The CDR3 here is CASKTGKTGTHGYTF. CDR3 coding DNA: TGTGCCAGCAAGACTGGGAAGACAGGCACTCATGGCTACACCTTC.

V gene TRBV6-5 combines with J gene TRBJ1-1; D gene uncertain. From germline, CDR1 is MNHEY and CDR2 SVGAGI. V lost 1 base, J lost 0 bases, and 9 bases lay in between. This CDR3 has 15 residues. The CDR3 loop reads CASSYYVGMNTEAFF. CDR3 sequence (DNA): TGTGCCAGCAGTTACTATGTCGGCATGAACACTGAAGCTTTCTTT.

The rearrangement joins TRBV27 to TRBJ1-2, with D perhaps matching TRBD1 (5 bases). Trimming cost V 5 bases and J 4 bases, with 14 bases left between them. Per germline, CDR1 MNHEY and CDR2 SMNVEV (reference sequence). This CDR3 comprises 14 residues. CDR3 coding DNA: TGTGCCAGCAGTCCTCAGGGATTTATCTATGGCTACACCTTC. Its protein is CASSPQGFIYGYTF.

In its sample, this clonotype was seen once. The chain uses TRBV11-3 and TRBJ2-5; the D call may be TRBD1 or TRBD2 (5 bases each). CDR1 is SGHNT and CDR2 is YENEEA in the germline V gene. The CDR3 spans 14 residues. The V gene lost 1 base and the J gene lost 7 bases, with 13 bases spanning the gap. The CDR3 region is CASSLVGTSGTQYF. The CDR3 region has the DNA TGTGCCAGCAGCTTAGTTGGGACGAGCGGGACCCAGTACTTC.

The V gene is TRBV7-2, the J gene TRBJ1-1; D perhaps matches TRBD1 (6 bases). V lost 1 base and J 4 bases, leaving 7 bases between the germline ends. Per germline, CDR1 SGHTA and CDR2 FQGNSA. This CDR3 contains 13 residues. The CDR3 loop is CASSLGTATEAFF. CDR3 bases: TGTGCCAGCAGCTTAGGGACAGCCACTGAAGCTTTCTTT.